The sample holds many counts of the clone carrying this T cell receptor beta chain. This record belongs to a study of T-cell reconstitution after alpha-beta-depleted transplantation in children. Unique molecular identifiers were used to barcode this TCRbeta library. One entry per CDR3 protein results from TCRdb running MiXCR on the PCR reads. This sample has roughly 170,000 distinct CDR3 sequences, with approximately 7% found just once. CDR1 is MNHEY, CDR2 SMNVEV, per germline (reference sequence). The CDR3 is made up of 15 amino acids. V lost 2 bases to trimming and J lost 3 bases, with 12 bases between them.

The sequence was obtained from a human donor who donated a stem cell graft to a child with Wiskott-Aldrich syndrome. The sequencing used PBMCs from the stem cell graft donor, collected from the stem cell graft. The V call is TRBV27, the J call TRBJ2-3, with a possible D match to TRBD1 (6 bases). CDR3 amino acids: CASSLQGIVTDTQYF. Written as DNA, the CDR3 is TGTGCCAGCAGTTTACAGGGGATTGTTACAGATACGCAGTATTTT.